This TCR beta chain was identified in a study of blood T cell repertoires in COVID-19. Study as a whole: COVID-19 samples from acute and convalescent phases originated in the United States, Italy and Spain. Sample material is recorded as cDNA or gDNA derived from T cells, B-cell-depleted T cells, or PBMCs.

The V end lost 3 bases, the J end lost 3 bases, and 8 bases lay between the germline ends. Germline-derived CDR1 and CDR2 are KGHSH and LQKENI. The CDR3 is 14 amino acids. Some clones are missing from TCRdb's copy, which holds only in-frame ones; the method was immunoSEQ multiplex PCR. Of 200,000 to 250,000 clones listed, around 86% are singletons. The sequence was obtained from a man in his 60s who had recovered from COVID-19. V gene TRBV18 combines with J gene TRBJ2-2; no reliable D call. The sequenced material came from peripheral blood. The CDR3 region has the DNA TGTGCCAGCTCACCCCTCGGTCACACCGGGGAGCTGTTTTTT. This sequence encodes CASSPLGHTGELFF.